The sequence of this T cell receptor beta chain was determined in a study of blood T cell repertoires in COVID-19. About the study: Samples of COVID-19 (acute and convalescent) were obtained from the United States, Italy and Spain. PBMCs, B-cell-depleted T cells, or T cells were the source of the cDNA or gDNA that made up the material.

Germline CDR1 MNHEY, CDR2 SMNVEV (reference sequence). The CDR3 has 13 amino acids. The germline V and J ends were trimmed by 6 bases and 7 bases, with 10 bases remaining between them. Sequencing was performed with immunoSEQ multiplex PCR; in TCRdb, only in-frame clones are kept and a portion is missing. The sample holds 350,000 to 400,000 clones, about 90% seen once. Enrollees, about 18 to 89 years old, lived in roughly 24 US areas. Recovery meant two consecutive negative NP/OP PCR tests, professional clearance, or resolved symptoms. J is TRBJ1-6 and V is TRBV27; D possibly corresponds to TRBD1 (5 bases). This receptor was obtained from a woman between 25 and 40 years old who had recovered from COVID-19. The sequencing sample was made of PBMCs or T cells enriched from blood (not recorded which). The CDR3 coding sequence is TGTGCCAGCAGATATAACAGGAATTCACCCCTCCACTTT. It is translated as CASRYNRNSPLHF.